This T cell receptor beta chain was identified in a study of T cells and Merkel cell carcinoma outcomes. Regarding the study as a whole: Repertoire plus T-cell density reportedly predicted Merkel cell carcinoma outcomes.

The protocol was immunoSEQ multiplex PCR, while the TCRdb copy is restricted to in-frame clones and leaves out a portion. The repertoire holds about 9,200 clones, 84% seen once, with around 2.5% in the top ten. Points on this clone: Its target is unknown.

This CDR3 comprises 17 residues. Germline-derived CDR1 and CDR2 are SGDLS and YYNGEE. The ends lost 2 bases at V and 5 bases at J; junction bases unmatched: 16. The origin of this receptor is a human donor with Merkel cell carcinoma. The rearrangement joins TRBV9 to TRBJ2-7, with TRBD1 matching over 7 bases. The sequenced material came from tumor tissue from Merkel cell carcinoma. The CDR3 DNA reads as TGTGCCAGCAGCGTCGGAGAGGGGGAAAGGGGGCCCAACGAGCAGTACTTC. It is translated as CASSVGEGERGPNEQYF.